The clone carrying this TCR beta chain was counted a few times. Profiling relied on immunoSEQ multiplex PCR, and the TCRdb table lists in-frame clones only, not all of them. The sample consists of 50,000 to 65,000 clones, 65% to 85% of them appearing once. The sample is drawn from a study of blood T cell repertoires in COVID-19. The CDR3 has 18 amino acids. Germline V lookup: CDR1 SGHRS, CDR2 YFSETQ. V lost 1 base, J lost 2 bases, and 13 bases stayed unmatched. The chain employs TRBV5-1 and TRBJ2-3; 7 bases line up with TRBD2. The specimen was PBMCs or T cells enriched from blood (not recorded which). The clonotype was recovered from a woman aged 55-69 years who had been exposed to COVID-19. The DNA of the CDR3 is TGCGCCAGCAGCTTGAATGGCGCCAGCGGGGCGACCACAGATACGCAGTATTTT. It codes for CASSLNGASGATTDTQYF.